These 5 T cell receptor beta chains were sequenced from one sample in a study of human T cells and chemical hapten exposure. Time point in this sample: patch test 2, 6 weeks after DPC sensitization. The treatment is: therapeutic diphenylcyclopropenone sensitization with weekly scalp DPC. TCRdb called the RACE reads again in MiXCR, with one record for every CDR3 protein. The sample lists some 79,000 distinct CDR3 sequences, about 10% occurring once. Sample: whole blood, taken in connection with sensitization to the hapten diphenylcyclopropenone (DPC). These receptors were taken from a woman in her 50s with alopecia areata. Some clones in this sample may be carry-over from other donors' samples.

The table lists this clonotype with a count of one. A single base separates this from a much larger clone, so it may be a read error. The chain joins TRBV15 to TRBJ1-5; D gene ambiguous. CDR3 length: 15 residues. Per the germline V gene, CDR1 is LNHNV and CDR2 is YYDKDF (reference sequence). This chain's CDR3 is CVTSRDRSPNQPQHF. The CDR3 DNA reads as TGTGTCACCAGCAGAGATCGCAGCCCCAATCAGCCCCAGCATTTT. The full variable domain, its missing parts supplied by reference TRBV15 and TRBJ1-5, is DAMVIQNPRYQVTQFGKPVTLSCSQTLNHNVMYWYQQKSSQAPKLLFHYYDKDFNNEADTPDNFQSRRPNTSFCFLDIRSPGLGDTAMYLCVTSRDRSPNQPQHFGDGTRLSIL.

This clonotype has just a few counts. The V and J genes are TRBV28 and TRBJ2-5; D remains ambiguous. The CDR3 spans 12 residues. Germline CDR1 and CDR2: MDHEN and SYDVKM. V was clipped by 4 bases and J by 0 bases, with 3 bases between them. CDR3 loop: CASSSNQETQYF. DNA for the CDR3: TGTGCCAGCAGTTCTAACCAAGAGACCCAGTACTTC.

The CDR3: CASRNRDREGNEQFF. Here the CDR3 DNA reads TGTGCCAGCAGGAACCGGGACAGGGAGGGCAATGAGCAGTTCTTC. This chain connects TRBV6-6 to TRBJ2-1; 9 positions match TRBD1. Germline CDR1 is MNHNY and CDR2 is SVGAGI (reference sequence). There are 15 residues in the CDR3. Trimming removed 6 bases from V and 6 bases from J; junction bases left unmatched: 9.

This clonotype has a count of ten or more. The chain has TRBV2 and TRBJ1-2; the D gene is possibly TRBD1 (5 bases). Per the germline V gene, CDR1 is SNHLY and CDR2 is FYNNEI. The V end lost 7 bases, the J end lost 0 bases, and 12 bases lay between the germline ends. This CDR3 has 14 amino acids. The CDR3 is CASKDGGPNYGYTF. CDR3 bases: TGTGCCAGCAAGGACGGGGGACCTAACTATGGCTACACCTTC.

This clonotype was counted only a few times. The V and J genes are TRBV18 and TRBJ1-2; 8 nucleotides match TRBD1. After removal of 4 bases from V and 2 bases from J, the junction contained 0 bases not matched to a gene. Germline V gene lookup returns CDR1 KGHSH and CDR2 LQKENI. The length of the CDR3 is 13 residues. CDR3 coding DNA: TGTGCCAGCTCACGGACAGGGAACTATGGCTACACCTTC. Protein: CASSRTGNYGYTF.